This T cell receptor (beta chain) was captured by sequencing in a study of blood T cell repertoires in COVID-19. Clones were sequenced by immunoSEQ multiplex PCR, and TCRdb holds only the in-frame ones, with some missing. The table has fewer than 300,000 clones, 75% to 90% seen once. The sample consisted of PBMCs or T cells enriched from blood (not recorded which). This clonotype was sampled from a woman aged 45 to 65 who had recovered from COVID-19.

The DNA of the CDR3 is TGTGCCAGCAGCTTGGGGCGGGTCAACACTGAAGCTTTCTTT. Translated: CASSLGRVNTEAFF. The chain is built from TRBV5-4 and TRBJ1-1; D is unclear. Trimming shortened V by 0 bases and J by 2 bases, and 8 bases separated the two germline ends. This CDR3 region has 14 residues. In germline, CDR1 is SGHNT, CDR2 YYREEE (reference sequence).